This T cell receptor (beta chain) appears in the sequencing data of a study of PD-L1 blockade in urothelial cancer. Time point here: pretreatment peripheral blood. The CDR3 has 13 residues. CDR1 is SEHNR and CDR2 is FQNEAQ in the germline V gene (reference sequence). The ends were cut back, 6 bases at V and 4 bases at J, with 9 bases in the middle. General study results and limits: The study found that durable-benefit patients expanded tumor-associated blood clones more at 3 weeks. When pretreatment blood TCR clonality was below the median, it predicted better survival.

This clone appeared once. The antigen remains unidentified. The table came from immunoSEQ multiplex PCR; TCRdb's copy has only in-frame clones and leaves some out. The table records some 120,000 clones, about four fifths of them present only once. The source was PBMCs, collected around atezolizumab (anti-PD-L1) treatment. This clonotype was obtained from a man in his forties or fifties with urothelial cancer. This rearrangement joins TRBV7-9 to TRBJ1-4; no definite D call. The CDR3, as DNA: TGTGCCAGCAGGCGAAGCCTTAATGAAAAACTGTTTTTT. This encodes CASRRSLNEKLFF.